The 21 T cell receptor beta chains in this list originate from one sample, sequenced in a study of blood T cell repertoires in COVID-19 (dated by TCRdb to the early 2020s). The library relied on the immunoSEQ multiplex PCR assay. TCRdb's version of the immuneACCESS table is confined to in-frame rearrangements and falls short of the full clone set. An unresolved V gene accounts for under half of the shortfall where checked; the remainder is of unknown origin. The sample profile shows around 250,000 clones; around nine tenths of them were found once. The leading ten clones occupy roughly 1.6% of the sample. The sample was PBMCs or T cells enriched from blood (not recorded which). These receptors all come from a woman aged 50 to 65 who had recovered from COVID-19.

This clone was counted at least ten times. The rearrangement uses TRBV28 and TRBJ2-1; possibly TRBD2 for D (5 bases). CDR3 size: 16 residues. V lost 7 bases and J 2 bases, leaving 18 bases between the germline ends. Germline V gene lookup returns CDR1 MDHEN and CDR2 SYDVKM. The CDR3 region is CASTPPAALPYNEQFF. CDR3 DNA sequence: TGTGCCAGCACCCCCCCAGCGGCCCTGCCCTACAATGAGCAGTTCTTC.

This clone was detected many times. CDR3 sequence: CASSDAGGYGYTF. The CDR3 DNA reads as TGCGCCAGCAGTGATGCAGGGGGCTATGGCTACACCTTC. This chain connects TRBV10-2 to TRBJ1-2, with 7 bases identical to TRBD1. The CDR3 is 13 residues long. The germline CDR1 and CDR2 sequences are WSHSY and SAAADI. Trimming removed 3 bases from V and 4 bases from J; junction bases left unmatched: 2.

The chain joins TRBV2 to TRBJ2-5; TRBD2 agrees at 13 bases. The CDR3 consists of 15 residues. Per the germline V gene, CDR1 is SNHLY and CDR2 is FYNNEI. V was clipped by 7 bases and J by 5 bases; unmatched bases: 7. The CDR3 protein is CASTWTSGSGETQYF. For the CDR3, the DNA is TGTGCCAGCACCTGGACTAGCGGGAGTGGGGAGACCCAGTACTTC.

The rearrangement uses TRBV27 and TRBJ1-1; D is undetermined. The germline V gene encodes CDR1 MNHEY and CDR2 SMNVEV (reference sequence). Trimming took off 4 bases at V and 1 base at J, with 19 bases between the two ends. The CDR3 is made up of 17 amino acids. This CDR3 reads CASSSLLVARENTEAFF. The CDR3 nucleotides are TGTGCCAGCAGTTCCCTACTCGTTGCCCGGGAGAACACTGAAGCTTTCTTT.

V gene TRBV6-1 combines with J gene TRBJ2-5, with 7 nucleotides matching TRBD2. CDR3 length: 16 amino acids. Germline-derived CDR1 and CDR2 are MNHNS and SASEGT. With 2 bases clipped from V and 5 bases from J, the junction kept 11 bases outside the gene matches. The CDR3 loop is CASSEIAGVLVETQYF. DNA for the CDR3: TGTGCCAGCAGTGAAATCGCGGGGGTTTTAGTGGAGACCCAGTACTTC.

The chain carries TRBV4-2 and TRBJ2-2; D is uncertain. The CDR3 covers 14 residues. CDR1 LGHNA and CDR2 YNFKEQ come from the germline V gene. V was shortened by 1 base and J by 3 bases, with 6 bases between the two germline ends. The CDR3 DNA is TGTGCCAGCAGCCAAGTTCCCGACACCGGGGAGCTGTTTTTT. It specifies CASSQVPDTGELFF.

The chain employs TRBV27 and TRBJ2-2; 9 bases match TRBD2. Germline-derived CDR1 and CDR2 are MNHEY and SMNVEV (reference sequence). The CDR3 runs 17 residues. V dropped 0 bases and J dropped 5; count of bases not matched to a gene: 7. CDR3 protein: CASSLSSGLATTGELFF. CDR3 coding DNA: TGTGCCAGCAGTTTATCCTCCGGACTAGCGACGACCGGGGAGCTGTTTTTT.

The gene calls are TRBV5-5 and TRBJ1-5, with D unclear. The CDR3 is 16 residues long. The germline gives CDR1 SGHKS, CDR2 YYEKEE (reference sequence). Between the trimmed V and J ends, which lost 0 bases and 6 bases, there was a span of 16 bases. The CDR3 is CASSLVLRPRSQPQHF. The DNA of the CDR3 is TGTGCCAGCAGCTTGGTCCTACGTCCCAGGTCTCAGCCCCAGCATTTT.

The J gene is TRBJ1-2, the V gene TRBV7-2, with TRBD1 as a possible D gene (6 bases). V lost 6 bases, J lost 6 bases, and 26 bases lay in between. The CDR3 runs 17 residues. Germline V gene data show CDR1 as SGHTA and CDR2 as FQGNSA. The CDR3 loop reads CASSTMAGGTRRDGYTF. CDR3 in DNA: TGTGCCAGCAGTACCATGGCGGGAGGGACAAGGCGGGATGGCTACACCTTC. The full variable domain, in which reference TRBV7-2 and TRBJ1-2 provide the parts outside the CDR3, is GAGVSQSPSNKVTEKGKDVELRCDPISGHTALYWYRQSLGQGLEFLIYFQGNSAPDKSGLPSDRFSAERTGGSVSTLTIQRTQQEDSAVYLCASSTMAGGTRRDGYTFGSGTRLTVV.

As DNA, the CDR3 is TGTGCCAGAAGCTCGTCTTCCGGGACAGGTCCTTCCTACGAGCAGTACTTC. Its protein product is CARSSSSGTGPSYEQYF. The chain recombines TRBV5-3 with TRBJ2-7; 8 bases are a match to TRBD1. TRBV5-3 is an ORF for which the function is uncertain. Losses at the gene ends were 3 bases for V and 1 base for J; bases not matched to a gene: 12. CDR3 length equals 17 residues.

In DNA, the CDR3 is TGTGCCAGCAGTGAATTGGGGGGGCATGAGACGCCCCCCTTCGAGCAGTACTTC. Translating it yields CASSELGGHETPPFEQYF. This sequence joins TRBV25-1 and TRBJ2-7; the D gene is possibly TRBD2 (7 bases). Germline V gives CDR1 MGHDK, CDR2 SYGVNS. Trimming took 1 base from V and 6 from J, leaving 25 bases between them. The CDR3 is 18 amino acids.

The CDR3 spells CASSYRDSRLYGYTF. The CDR3 DNA reads as TGTGCCAGCAGTTACCGGGACAGTCGCCTCTATGGCTACACCTTC. The chain carries TRBV6-2 or TRBV6-3 and TRBJ1-2; the match to TRBD1 covers 7 bases. J lost 4 bases, V lost 2 bases, and 7 bases had no gene match. This CDR3 is built from 15 residues. Germline V CDR1 and CDR2: MNHEY, SVGEGT.

The V call is TRBV7-9, the J call TRBJ1-1; D is uncertain. Germline V CDR1 and CDR2: SEHNR, FQNEAQ (reference sequence). The CDR3 spans 12 residues. Trimming left V 11 bases short and J 1 base short, with 11 bases between. The CDR3 sequence: CAGRRENTEAFF. CDR3 DNA: TGTGCCGGTCGACGGGAGAACACTGAAGCTTTCTTT.

V usage is TRBV27 and J usage is TRBJ2-2; TRBD1 agrees at 9 bases. Trimming took 4 bases from V and 5 from J; bases not matched to a gene: 5. The CDR3 sequence is 15 residues long. Germline V gene data show CDR1 as MNHEY and CDR2 as SMNVEV (reference sequence). The DNA of the CDR3 is TGTGCCAGCAGTTCCCCCGGGACAGGGACCGGGGAGCTGTTTTTT. Protein sequence: CASSSPGTGTGELFF.

Only a few counts were recorded for this clone. V and J are TRBV4-1 and TRBJ1-2, with D possibly TRBD1 on 6 matching bases. The CDR3 is made up of 15 amino acids. The germline V gene has CDR1 MGHRA and CDR2 YSYEKL. V gave up 0 bases and J gave up 0 bases, with 8 bases separating them. In DNA, the CDR3 is TGCGCCAGCAGCCAAGACGGACAGCCTAACTATGGCTACACCTTC. Its protein product is CASSQDGQPNYGYTF.

The CDR3 bases are TGCGCCAGCACCCCGAGGGGCCTCAGCGGGTCTCTCACAGATACGCAGTATTTT. It encodes CASTPRGLSGSLTDTQYF. The rearrangement joins TRBV4-1 to TRBJ2-3, with D maybe TRBD2 (6 bases). The CDR3 covers 18 residues. In germline, CDR1 is MGHRA, CDR2 YSYEKL. V lost 7 bases, J lost 2 bases, and 25 bases lay in between.

This clone was seen a few times. The chain joins TRBV18 to TRBJ2-1; 8 nucleotides match TRBD1. The CDR3 extends over 17 amino acids. Germline trimming cut 3 bases from V and 6 bases from J; bases unmatched to any gene: 13. The germline gives CDR1 KGHSH, CDR2 LQKENI. The CDR3 region is CASSPPGGDPHVNEQFF. As DNA, the CDR3 is TGTGCCAGCTCACCTCCAGGGGGCGACCCCCACGTCAATGAGCAGTTCTTC.

V usage is TRBV7-3 and J usage is TRBJ2-1; D is uncertain. V lost 5 bases and J lost 8, with 19 bases in between. Germline CDR1 reads SGHTA; CDR2 reads FQGTGA. CDR3 length: 15 amino acids. The CDR3 nucleotides read TGTGCCAGCAGCCTTGCACCGGGTCCCCGAGATGAGCAGTTCTTC. Its protein product is CASSLAPGPRDEQFF.

The chain recombines TRBV18 with TRBJ1-2, with D maybe TRBD1 (6 bases). The germline V and J ends were trimmed by 1 base and 3 bases, with 6 bases remaining between them. From germline, CDR1 is KGHSH and CDR2 LQKENI. The CDR3 totals 13 residues. The CDR3 loop reads CASSPQGDYGYTF. The CDR3 DNA sequence: TGTGCCAGCTCACCACAGGGGGACTATGGCTACACCTTC.

This clone appeared a single time. V and J are TRBV4-2 and TRBJ2-7, with 7 positions matching TRBD2. This CDR3 spans 16 amino acids. The germline V gene encodes CDR1 LGHNA and CDR2 YNFKEQ. The trim removed 0 bases at V and 2 bases at J, leaving 7 bases unmatched. CDR3 in amino acids: CASSQDPAGATYEQYF. The DNA of the CDR3 is TGTGCCAGCAGCCAAGATCCGGCGGGAGCGACCTACGAGCAGTACTTC.

For the CDR3, the DNA is TGTGCCAGTGGACCGACAGGGGGGTATGGCTACACCTTC. Residues: CASGPTGGYGYTF. The V gene is TRBV27, the J gene TRBJ1-2; 9 bases are a match to TRBD1. This CDR3 spans 13 amino acids. Germline values: CDR1 MNHEY, CDR2 SMNVEV (reference sequence). Trimming removed 9 bases from V and 5 bases from J; junction bases left unmatched: 7.